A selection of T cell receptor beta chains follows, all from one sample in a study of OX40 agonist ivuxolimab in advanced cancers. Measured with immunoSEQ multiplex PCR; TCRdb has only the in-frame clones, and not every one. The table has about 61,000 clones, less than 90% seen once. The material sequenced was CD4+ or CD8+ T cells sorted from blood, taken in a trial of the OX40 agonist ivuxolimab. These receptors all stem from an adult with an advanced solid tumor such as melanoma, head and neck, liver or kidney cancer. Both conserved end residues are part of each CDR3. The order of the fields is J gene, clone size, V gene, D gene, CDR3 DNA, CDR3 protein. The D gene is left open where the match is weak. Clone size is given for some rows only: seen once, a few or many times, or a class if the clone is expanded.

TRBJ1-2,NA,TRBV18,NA,TGTGCCAGCTCTCTGGCCCTGGAGGGTGGCTACACCTTC,CASSLALEGGYTF
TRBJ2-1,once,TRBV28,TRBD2,TGTGCCAGCAGCAAAAGCGGGGGCAATGAGCAGTTCTTC,CASSKSGGNEQFF
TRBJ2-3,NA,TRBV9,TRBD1,TGTGCCAGCAGCGTCACAGGGGCCCCAAGCACAGATACGCAGTATTTT,CASSVTGAPSTDTQYF
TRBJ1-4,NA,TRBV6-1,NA,TGTGCCAGCAGGGCTCGGGATGAAAAACTGTTTTTT,CASRARDEKLFF
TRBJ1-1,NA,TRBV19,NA,TGTGCCAGTAGCCGTCATTCGACAGGCGCGAACACTGAAGCTTTCTTT,CASSRHSTGANTEAFF
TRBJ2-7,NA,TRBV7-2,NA,TGTGCCACCAAACTCCTCCCCTCCTCCTCCTACGAGCAGTACTTC,CATKLLPSSSYEQYF
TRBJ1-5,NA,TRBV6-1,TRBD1,TGTGCCAGCAGTGACCTCGGACAGGGCGGGAATCAGCCCCAGCATTTT,CASSDLGQGGNQPQHF
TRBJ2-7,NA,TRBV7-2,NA,TGTGCCAGCAGCTTAACAGACCTTTCCTACGAGCAGTACTTC,CASSLTDLSYEQYF
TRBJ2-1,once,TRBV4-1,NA,TGCGCCAGCAGCCAAGAACCGGGCAGGAGCTCCTACAATGAGCAGTTCTTC,CASSQEPGRSSYNEQFF
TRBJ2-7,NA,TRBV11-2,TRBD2,TGTGCCAGCAGCCCAGGGATACAAGGGACTAGCGGAAAATCCTACGAGCAGTACTTC,CASSPGIQGTSGKSYEQYF
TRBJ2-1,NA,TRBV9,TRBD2,TGTGCCAGCACTAGGGGACTAGCGGGAGGGACCCGGGGGGATGAGCAGTTCTTC,CASTRGLAGGTRGDEQFF
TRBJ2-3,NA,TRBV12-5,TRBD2,TGTGCTAGTGGTTTGCCCCCGGGGGGTAGGGGACGGACAGATACGCAGTATTTT,CASGLPPGGRGRTDTQYF
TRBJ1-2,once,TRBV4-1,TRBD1,TGCGCCAGCAGCCAAGATCTGGACAGGGCCGAAGGCTACACCTTC,CASSQDLDRAEGYTF
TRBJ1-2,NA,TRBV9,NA,TGTGCCAGCACCACACGGGGCAGCCCCTATGGCTACACCTTC,CASTTRGSPYGYTF
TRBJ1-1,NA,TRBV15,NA,TGTGCCACCAGCAGAGATCCCCTCCGGCGGATCGTCAACACTGAAGCTTTCTTT,CATSRDPLRRIVNTEAFF
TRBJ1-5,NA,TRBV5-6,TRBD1,TGTGCCAGCAGCTTGGGAGGGGGGACAGGGAGTCAGCCCCAGCATTTT,CASSLGGGTGSQPQHF
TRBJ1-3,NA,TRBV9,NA,TGTGCCAGCAGCGTAGGAGGGACTGGAAACACCATATATTTT,CASSVGGTGNTIYF
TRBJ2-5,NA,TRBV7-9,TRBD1,TGTGCCAGCAGCTTAGGCAGGGGGCCAGGGCAAGAGACCCAGTACTTC,CASSLGRGPGQETQYF
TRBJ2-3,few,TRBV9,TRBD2,TGTGCCAGCAGCGTAGGTGGGGGGGTAGCAGATACGCAGTATTTT,CASSVGGGVADTQYF
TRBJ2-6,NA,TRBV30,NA,TGTGCCTGGAGAGCTGGGGCCAACGTCCTGACTTTC,CAWRAGANVLTF
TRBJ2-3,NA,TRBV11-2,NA,TGTGCCAGCAGCACACGGGATACGCAGTATTTT,CASSTRDTQYF
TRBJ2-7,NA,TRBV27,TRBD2,TGTGCCAGCAGTCCCCGGACTAGCGGGGGCTCCTACGAGCAGTACTTC,CASSPRTSGGSYEQYF
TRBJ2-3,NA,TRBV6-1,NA,TGTGCCAGCAGTGTCTCCACAGATACGCAGTATTTT,CASSVSTDTQYF
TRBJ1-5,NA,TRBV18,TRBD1,TGTGCCAGCTCAGGGACAGGGGGCGACCAGCCCCAGCATTTT,CASSGTGGDQPQHF
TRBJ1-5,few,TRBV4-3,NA,TGCGCCAGCAGCCAAGTTCCCAATCAGCCCCAGCATTTT,CASSQVPNQPQHF
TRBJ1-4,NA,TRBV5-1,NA,TGCGCCAGCAGCTTGGAGGGGGCAACTAATGAAAAACTGTTTTTT,CASSLEGATNEKLFF
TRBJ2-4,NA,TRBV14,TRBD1,TGTGCCAGCAGCCAAACCGACAGGGGTCCGATGCACATTCAGTACTTC,CASSQTDRGPMHIQYF
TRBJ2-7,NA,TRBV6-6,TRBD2,TGTGCCAGCAAGAGGACTAGCGGGGGGGCCGAGCAGTACTTC,CASKRTSGGAEQYF
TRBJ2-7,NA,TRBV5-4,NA,TGTGCCAGCAGCCCCAGAGACAGCGAGCAGTACTTC,CASSPRDSEQYF
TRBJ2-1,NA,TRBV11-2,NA,TGTGCCAGCAGCCAAATATTTAATGAGCAGTTCTTC,CASSQIFNEQFF
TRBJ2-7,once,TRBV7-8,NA,TGTGCCAGCAGCTTAGAAAGGGCCAGGGGGGGTCCCTACGAGCAGTACTTC,CASSLERARGGPYEQYF
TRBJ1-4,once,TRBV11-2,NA,TGTGCCAGCAGCTTAGCGGATGAAAAACTGTTTTTT,CASSLADEKLFF
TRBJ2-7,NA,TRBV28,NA,TGTGCCAGCAGTTGGGGTTTCGAGCAGTACTTC,CASSWGFEQYF
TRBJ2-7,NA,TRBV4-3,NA,TGCGCCAGCAGCCAAGTAGGGAGGGGGGGCTCCTACGAGCAGTACTTC,CASSQVGRGGSYEQYF
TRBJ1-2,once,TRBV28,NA,TGTGCCAGCAGTTTGAGGGTGGTCTATGGCTACACCTTC,CASSLRVVYGYTF
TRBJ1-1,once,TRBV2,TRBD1,TGTGCCAGCAGGGGACAGGGGACGTCCACTGAAGCTTTCTTT,CASRGQGTSTEAFF
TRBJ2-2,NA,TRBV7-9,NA,TGTGCCAGCAGCTCGATGAACACCGGGGAGCTGTTTTTT,CASSSMNTGELFF
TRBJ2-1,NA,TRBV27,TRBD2,TGTGCCAGCAGTTTAGAACCATGGACTAGCGGGGGGGCGGGCTACAATGAGCAGTTCTTC,CASSLEPWTSGGAGYNEQFF
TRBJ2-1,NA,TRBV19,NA,TGTGCCAGTAGTGCGCAGGCATTTTCCTACAATGAGCAGTTCTTC,CASSAQAFSYNEQFF
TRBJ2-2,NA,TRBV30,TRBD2,TGTGCCGGGTCTCCGCTAGCGGGACGGGACGGGGAGCTGTTTTTT,CAGSPLAGRDGELFF
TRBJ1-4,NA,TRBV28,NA,TGTGCCAGCAGTTTAGGGGGATTTGCAACTAATGAAAAACTGTTTTTT,CASSLGGFATNEKLFF
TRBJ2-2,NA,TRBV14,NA,TGTGCCAGCAGCCAAGATCCATTCATTAGGGGGGAGCTGTTTTTT,CASSQDPFIRGELFF
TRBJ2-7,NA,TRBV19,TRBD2,TGTGCCAGTAGTATACTGGGGAGGGAAAGCGAGCAGTACTTC,CASSILGRESEQYF
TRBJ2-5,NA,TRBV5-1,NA,TGCGCCAGCAGCCTCACCCTAGCTCCCCAAGAGACCCAGTACTTC,CASSLTLAPQETQYF
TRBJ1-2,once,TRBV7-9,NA,TGTGCCAGCAGCTTAGGGCAGGGGTTGAGCTATGGCTACACCTTC,CASSLGQGLSYGYTF
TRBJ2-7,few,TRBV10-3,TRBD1,TGTGCCATCAGGACAGGGGTGGGAGAGCAGTACTTC,CAIRTGVGEQYF
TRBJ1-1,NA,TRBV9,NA,TGTGCCAGCAGCGTAGGCAGGTGGAAATTAAACACTGAAGCTTTCTTT,CASSVGRWKLNTEAFF
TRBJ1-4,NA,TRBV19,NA,TGTGCCAGTAGTCCTAAGGTTACTAATGAAAAACTGTTTTTT,CASSPKVTNEKLFF
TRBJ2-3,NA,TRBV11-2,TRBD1,TGTGCCAGCACCCGGACAGGGGGCTCCCCAGATACGCAGTATTTT,CASTRTGGSPDTQYF